The present T cell receptor (beta chain) was sequenced within a study of T cells in Graves' hyperthyroidism and ophthalmopathy. Template material for amplifying TCR beta CDR3 regions consisted of RNA transcripts. Carried out on the TCR CDR3, a first-round RT-PCR used the HTBI primer set. Via MiXCR, TCRdb re-called the multiplex PCR reads, giving one row per CDR3 protein. The table shows around 300,000 distinct CDR3 sequences, with roughly an eighth occurring only once. Germline V gives CDR1 SNHLY, CDR2 FYNNEI. This CDR3 is built from 13 residues. The ends were cut back, 8 bases at V and 4 bases at J, with 12 bases in the middle.

This TCR was recovered from a woman in her thirties or forties with Graves' hyperthyroidism. The V and J genes are TRBV2 and TRBJ2-1; possibly TRBD1 for D (7 bases). Sample: blood. The CDR3 sequence is CASGTAGYNEQFF. For the CDR3, the DNA is TGTGCCAGCGGGACAGCGGGTTACAATGAGCAGTTCTTC. Together with reference TRBV2 and TRBJ2-1, the CDR3 gives the full variable domain: EPEVTQTPSHQVTQMGQEVILRCVPISNHLYFYWYRQILGQKVEFLVSFYNNEISEKSEIFDDQFSVERPDGSNFTLKIRSTKLEDSAMYFCASGTAGYNEQFFGPGTRLTVL.